This T cell receptor beta chain was sequenced in a study of shared clonotypes between healthy human individuals. Background on the study: With ages of 18 to 49, the donors were a couple of women and a few men.

Some clones are missing from TCRdb's copy, which holds only in-frame ones; the method was immunoSEQ multiplex PCR. This repertoire shows around 2.5 million clones, roughly 93% found once; its top ten account for about 0.34%. Specimen: naive CD4+ T cells from PBMCs. Subset noted: CD45RA+ positively selected. This sequence originates from a young man in good health. Some clones in this sample may be carry-over from other donors' samples.

CDR3 nucleotides: TGTGCCAGTAGTATAGAGGGGACAGGGAACAATGAGCAGTTCTTC. Translating gives CASSIEGTGNNEQFF. The chain couples TRBV19 to TRBJ2-1, with 9 bases fitting TRBD1. This CDR3 is 15 amino acids long. Germline V gives CDR1 LNHDA, CDR2 SQIVND (reference sequence). J gave up 5 bases and V 0 bases, and 2 bases lay outside the gene matches. Drawing the rest from reference TRBV19 and TRBJ2-1, the complete variable domain is DGGITQSPKYLFRKEGQNVTLSCEQNLNHDAMYWYRQDPGQGLRLIYYSQIVNDFQKGDIAEGYSVSREKKESFPLTVTSAQKNPTAFYLCASSIEGTGNNEQFFGPGTRLTVL.